This TCR beta chain emerged from a study of T cells in Graves' hyperthyroidism and ophthalmopathy. Across the study: Peripheral blood was taken when the disease was first diagnosed, before any treatment began. Findings of the study overall: Blood also showed most of the thyroid clonotypes that were expanded above 0.001.

This clonotype was observed at least ten times. Antigen: not known. RNA transcripts served as the template for amplifying TCR beta CDR3 regions. HTBI primers were used for first-round RT-PCR of the TCR CDR3. TCRdb independently ran MiXCR on the multiplex PCR reads; one entry per CDR3 protein. Here the sample spans 200,000 or so distinct CDR3 sequences, less than 20% being singletons. Hyperthyroidism of Graves' type that showed no ophthalmopathy progression within 18 months was stable. Exclusion of patients followed from uncontrolled infection, other autoimmune disease, pregnancy or lactation. The sample consisted of blood. The origin of this receptor is a woman aged 45-65 years with Graves' hyperthyroidism.

The CDR3 reads CASSLLHSGAGNTIYF. The CDR3 region has the DNA TGTGCCAGCAGTTTACTTCACTCGGGGGCTGGAAACACCATATATTTT. V usage is TRBV12-3 or TRBV12-4 and J usage is TRBJ1-3; a possible D gene is TRBD1 (5 bases). The CDR3 length is 16 residues. Trimming removed 2 bases at V and 2 bases at J, with 13 bases between.